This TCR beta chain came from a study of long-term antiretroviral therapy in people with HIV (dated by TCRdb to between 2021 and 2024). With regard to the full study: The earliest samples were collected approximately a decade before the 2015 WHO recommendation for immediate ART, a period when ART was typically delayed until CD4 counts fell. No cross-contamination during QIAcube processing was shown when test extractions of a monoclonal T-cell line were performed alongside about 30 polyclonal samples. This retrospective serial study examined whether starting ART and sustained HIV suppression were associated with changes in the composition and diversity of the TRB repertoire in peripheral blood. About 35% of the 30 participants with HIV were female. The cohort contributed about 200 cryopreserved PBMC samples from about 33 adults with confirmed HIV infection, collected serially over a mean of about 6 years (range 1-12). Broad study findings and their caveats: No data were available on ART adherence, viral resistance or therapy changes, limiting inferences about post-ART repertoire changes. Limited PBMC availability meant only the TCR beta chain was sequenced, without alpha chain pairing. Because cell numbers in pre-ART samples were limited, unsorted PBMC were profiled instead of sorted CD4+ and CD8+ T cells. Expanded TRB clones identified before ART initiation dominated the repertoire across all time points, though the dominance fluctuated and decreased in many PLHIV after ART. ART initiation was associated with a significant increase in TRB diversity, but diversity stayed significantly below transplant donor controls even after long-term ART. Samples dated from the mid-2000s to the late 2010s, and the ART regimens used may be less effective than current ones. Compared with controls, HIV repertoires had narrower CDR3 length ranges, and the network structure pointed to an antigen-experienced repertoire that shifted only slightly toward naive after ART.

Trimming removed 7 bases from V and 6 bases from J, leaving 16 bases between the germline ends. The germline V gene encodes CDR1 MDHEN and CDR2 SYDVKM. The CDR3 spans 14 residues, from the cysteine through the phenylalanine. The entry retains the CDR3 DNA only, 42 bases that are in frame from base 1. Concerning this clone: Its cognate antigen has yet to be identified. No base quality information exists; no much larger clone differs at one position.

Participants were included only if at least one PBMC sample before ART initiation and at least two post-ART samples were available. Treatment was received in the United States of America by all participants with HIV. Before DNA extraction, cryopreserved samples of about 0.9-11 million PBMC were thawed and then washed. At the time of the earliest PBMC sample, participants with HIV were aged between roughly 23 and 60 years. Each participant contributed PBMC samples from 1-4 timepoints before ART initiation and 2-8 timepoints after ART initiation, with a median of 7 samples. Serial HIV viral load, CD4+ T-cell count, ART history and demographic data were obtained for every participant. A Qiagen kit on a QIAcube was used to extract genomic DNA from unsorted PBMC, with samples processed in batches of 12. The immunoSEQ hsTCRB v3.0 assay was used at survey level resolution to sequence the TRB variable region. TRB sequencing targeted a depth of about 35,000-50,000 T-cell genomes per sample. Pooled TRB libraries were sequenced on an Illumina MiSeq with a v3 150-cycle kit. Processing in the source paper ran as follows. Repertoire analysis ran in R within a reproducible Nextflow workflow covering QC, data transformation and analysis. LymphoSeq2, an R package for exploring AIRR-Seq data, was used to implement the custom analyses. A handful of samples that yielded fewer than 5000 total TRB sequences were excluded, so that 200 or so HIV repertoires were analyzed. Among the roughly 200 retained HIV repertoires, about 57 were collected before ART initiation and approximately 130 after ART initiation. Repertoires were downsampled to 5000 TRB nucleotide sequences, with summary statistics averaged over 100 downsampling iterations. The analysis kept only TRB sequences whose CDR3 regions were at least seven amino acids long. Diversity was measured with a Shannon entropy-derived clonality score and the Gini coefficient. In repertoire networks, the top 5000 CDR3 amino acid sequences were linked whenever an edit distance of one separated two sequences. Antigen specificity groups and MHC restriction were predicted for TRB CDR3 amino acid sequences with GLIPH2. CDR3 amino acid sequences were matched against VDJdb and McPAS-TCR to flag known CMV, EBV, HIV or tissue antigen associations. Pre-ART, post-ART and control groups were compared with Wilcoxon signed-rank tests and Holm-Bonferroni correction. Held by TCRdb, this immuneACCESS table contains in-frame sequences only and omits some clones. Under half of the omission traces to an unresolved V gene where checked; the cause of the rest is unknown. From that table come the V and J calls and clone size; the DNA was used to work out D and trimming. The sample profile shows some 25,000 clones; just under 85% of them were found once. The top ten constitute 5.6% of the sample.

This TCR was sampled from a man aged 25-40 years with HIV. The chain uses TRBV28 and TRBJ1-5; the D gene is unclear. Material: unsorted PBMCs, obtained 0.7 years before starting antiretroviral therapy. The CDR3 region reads CASTPIRAAQPQHF. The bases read TGTGCCAGCACCCCGATAAGGGCTGCTCAGCCCCAGCATTTT. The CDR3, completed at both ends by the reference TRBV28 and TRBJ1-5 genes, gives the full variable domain DVKVTQSSRYLVKRTGEKVFLECVQDMDHENMFWYRQDPGLGLRLIYFSYDVKMKEKGDIPEGYSVSREKKERFSLILESASTNQTSMYLCASTPIRAAQPQHFGDGTRLSIL.